A selection of T cell receptor beta chains follows, all from one sample in a study of blood T cells in healthy people across ages. MiXCR was run by TCRdb on the 5' RACE reads, yielding one entry per CDR3 protein. The data hold about 510,000 distinct CDR3 sequences, with roughly a quarter observed a single time. The sample also formed part of further work on T cells of mothers and their children.

Sequenced sample: blood. Source of these receptors: a boy aged 2 to 9 in good health. The CDR3 runs from the conserved cysteine through the conserved F or W. D genes are given only for firm matches. The size entry is marked missing in some rows and otherwise reads once, few, many or a size class.

clone_size d_call cdr3_length j_call v_call cdr3_nt cdr3_aa
NA NA 14 TRBJ1-5 TRBV30 TGTGCCTGGAGTTCGGCAGTTACTAATCAGCCCCAGCATTTT CAWSSAVTNQPQHF
few NA 15 TRBJ1-4 TRBV6-2/TRBV6-3 TGTGCCAGCAGTTACGGGATTGCAACTAATGAAAAACTGTTTTTT CASSYGIATNEKLFF
NA NA 16 TRBJ1-2 TRBV2 TGTGCCAGCAGTCAAGGGGGTTCATTTACCTCGGGAGGCTGCACCTTC CASSQGGSFTSGGCTF
NA TRBD2 15 TRBJ2-7 TRBV5-1 TGCGCCAGCAGCTTGGCCGAACTAGCGGGCCACGGGGAGTACTTC CASSLAELAGHGEYF
NA NA 15 TRBJ2-5 TRBV10-2 TGCGCCAGCAGGCTTTCGAGGTTGGGCAAAGAGACCCAGTACTTC CASRLSRLGKETQYF
few NA 17 TRBJ2-1 TRBV14 TGTGCCAGCAGCCAACTCGGGGCCGGGGGCTCTTGGGATGAGCAGTTCTTC CASSQLGAGGSWDEQFF
few TRBD2 15 TRBJ2-7 TRBV9 TGTGCCAGCAGCGTAGCGGCTAGCGGGGGGTACGAGCAGTACTTC CASSVAASGGYEQYF
few NA 11 TRBJ2-3 TRBV20-1 TGCAGTGCCCAAAGAGGGGATACGCAGTATTTT CSAQRGDTQYF
NA NA 11 TRBJ1-6 TRBV20-1 TGCAGTGCAGGGCGTCGCTCACCCCTCCACTTT CSAGRRSPLHF
NA NA 14 TRBJ2-7 TRBV9 TGTGCCAGCAGCGTAGATCCGTTAAACTACGAGCAGTACTTC CASSVDPLNYEQYF
NA TRBD1 14 TRBJ1-2 TRBV7-2 TGTGCCAGCAGCTTGAGACAGGGAGGCCATGGCTACACCTTC CASSLRQGGHGYTF
few NA 11 TRBJ1-1 TRBV29-1 TGCAGCGTTGTAGAGAACACTGAAGCTTTCTTT CSVVENTEAFF
NA NA 15 TRBJ2-5 TRBV7-9 TGTGCCAGCAGCTTAGTACCGTATGGCCAAGAGACCCAGTACTTC CASSLVPYGQETQYF
few NA 14 TRBJ2-5 TRBV7-2 TGTGCCAGCAGCTTAGCGCGGCCTCAAGAGACCCAGTACTTC CASSLARPQETQYF
NA TRBD2 15 TRBJ2-1 TRBV7-2 TGTGCCAGCAGCCCCCGCCCGAGCGGGGGAAATGAGCAGTTCTTC CASSPRPSGGNEQFF
few NA 13 TRBJ2-6 TRBV10-3 TGTGCCATCAGTCCCCTCGGGGCCAACGTCCTGACTTTC CAISPLGANVLTF
few NA 12 TRBJ1-4 TRBV2 TGTGCCAGCAGCCAGAATAATGAAAAACTGTTTTTT CASSQNNEKLFF
NA TRBD2 18 TRBJ2-2 TRBV9 TGTGCCAGCAGCGTAGGCAGACTAGCGGGGCGTCGCACCGGGGAGCTGTTTTTT CASSVGRLAGRRTGELFF
few NA 17 TRBJ2-1 TRBV14 TGTGCCAGCAGCCAAGATAAGAGCGGAAGACCCTACAATGAGCAGTTCTTC CASSQDKSGRPYNEQFF
NA TRBD1 13 TRBJ1-2 TRBV29-1 TGCAGCGTGGGAGGGACAGGGGACCATGGCTACACCTTC CSVGGTGDHGYTF
NA NA 14 TRBJ2-3 TRBV6-2/TRBV6-3 TGTGCCAGCAGTTTTTTAGGAAGCACAGATACGCAGTATTTT CASSFLGSTDTQYF
NA NA 15 TRBJ2-7 TRBV3-1 TGTGCCAGCAGCCAAGGGCGCAGGGTGGGTTACGAGCAGTACTTC CASSQGRRVGYEQYF
few TRBD1 12 TRBJ2-7 TRBV25-1 TGTGCCAGCAGACAGGGGGGCCACGAGCAGTACTTC CASRQGGHEQYF
few TRBD1 15 TRBJ2-1 TRBV25-1 TGTGCCAGCAGTGACCGGGACAGAGCCTACAATGAGCAGTTCTTC CASSDRDRAYNEQFF
NA NA 15 TRBJ1-1 TRBV20-1 TGCAGTGCTGGATATGCAGGACGGCTGAACACTGAAGCTTTCTTT CSAGYAGRLNTEAFF
few NA 16 TRBJ2-5 TRBV11-2 TGTGCCAGCAGCTTAGCTTTTCAGAAAACCTGGGAGACCCAGTACTTC CASSLAFQKTWETQYF
many NA 15 TRBJ2-2 TRBV12-3/TRBV12-4 TGTGCCAGCAGTTTTCAGATCGGGGACACCGGGGAGCTGTTTTTT CASSFQIGDTGELFF
few TRBD1 17 TRBJ1-5 TRBV27 TGTGCCAGCAGTTTATCAAGGGGGCGCGGGCTGCATCAGCCCCAGCATTTT CASSLSRGRGLHQPQHF
NA NA 10 TRBJ1-2 TRBV20-1 TGCAGTGCTACGGACGCTGGCTACACCTTC CSATDAGYTF
few NA 14 TRBJ2-7 TRBV27 TGTGCCAGCAGTTTTCAGGGGTTTATCCACGAGCAGTACTTC CASSFQGFIHEQYF
NA NA 12 TRBJ2-3 TRBV10-2 TGCGCCAGCAGTGAGTCCTGGGATACGCAGTATTTT CASSESWDTQYF
NA NA 12 TRBJ1-1 TRBV20-1 TGCAGTGCTAGAGATCCAGTTACTGAAGCTTTCTTT CSARDPVTEAFF
NA TRBD1 16 TRBJ1-4 TRBV7-9 TGTGCCAGCAGCCGGGGGACAGAAGCAACTAATGAAAAACTGTTTTTT CASSRGTEATNEKLFF
NA NA 16 TRBJ2-5 TRBV10-3 TGTGCCATCAGTGAGACGTTAACAGACCTCCAAGAGACCCAGTACTTC CAISETLTDLQETQYF
NA TRBD1 14 TRBJ1-2 TRBV2 TGTGCCAGCAGGACAGGGACAGCTAACTATGGCTACACCTTC CASRTGTANYGYTF
NA NA 13 TRBJ1-1 TRBV6-2/TRBV6-3 TGTGCCAGCAGGATAGGACAGCACACTGAAGCTTTCTTT CASRIGQHTEAFF
few TRBD2 15 TRBJ2-7 TRBV7-8 TGTGCCAGCAGCTTATGGGCGGGAGTGGCCTACGAGCAGTACTTC CASSLWAGVAYEQYF
few TRBD1 13 TRBJ1-1 TRBV3-1 TGTGCCAGCAGCCAAGGACAGGGCACTGAAGCTTTCTTT CASSQGQGTEAFF
few TRBD2 15 TRBJ2-5 TRBV7-9 TGTGCCAGCAGCTTATCGCGGGGGGGCCGAGAGACCCAGTACTTC CASSLSRGGRETQYF
few NA 12 TRBJ2-1 TRBV7-9 TGTGCCAGCCGCGACGGGTACAATGAGCAGTTCTTC CASRDGYNEQFF
NA NA 14 TRBJ2-1 TRBV2 TGTGCCAGCAGTCTGAGGTACTCCTACAATGAGCAGTTCTTC CASSLRYSYNEQFF
few TRBD2 17 TRBJ2-5 TRBV24-1 TGTGCCACCAGTGATCCTCACCCGACTAGCGACCAAGAGACCCAGTACTTC CATSDPHPTSDQETQYF